This TCR beta chain was sequenced in a study of technical replicates of blood from a few donors. Clones were read by immunoSEQ multiplex PCR, and TCRdb kept only the in-frame ones, dropping some. The table has around 72,000 clones, 91% seen once. This clone has only one observation. There are 12 residues in the CDR3. The ends were cut back, 3 bases at V and 12 bases at J, with 14 bases in the middle. Germline CDR1 and CDR2: MNHEY and SMNVEV (reference sequence). The gene calls are TRBV27 and TRBJ1-1; D is undetermined. The receptor was derived from a human donor in good health. Some clones in this sample may be carry-over from other donors' samples. The sequenced sample consisted of T cells isolated from PBMCs. CDR3 sequence (DNA): TGTGCCAGCAGTTTCTATGGCAGGCCTTCTTTCTTT. Amino acid sequence: CASSFYGRPSFF.